The table lists the clone carrying this T cell receptor beta chain with many counts. Its antigen is unidentified. The source of the sample is a study of T cell repertoires in cytomegalovirus infection. Broader study findings: There were carriers of CMV plus the relevant HLA, and cumulative public TCR beta family frequency identified them. What dominated the ex vivo response were HLA-C-restricted CMV-specific TCR beta clonotypes.

MiXCR, applied by TCRdb to the reads, yields one record per CDR3 protein. The sample holds approximately 190,000 distinct CDR3 sequences, 8% to 10% seen once. The CDR3 loop spans 15 amino acids. The V end lost 5 bases, the J end lost 6 bases, and 16 bases lay between the germline ends. Germline V lookup: CDR1 SGHVS, CDR2 FQNEAQ. The sequence was obtained from a human donor in good health (CMV status not recorded). Some clones in this sample may be carry-over from other donors' samples. The sample taken for sequencing was PBMCs. The chain has TRBV7-8 and TRBJ2-2; D may correspond to TRBD1 or TRBD2 (5 bases each). CDR3 loop: CASSRDQASPGELFF. The CDR3 DNA sequence: TGTGCCAGCAGCCGGGACCAAGCATCTCCCGGGGAGCTGTTTTTT.